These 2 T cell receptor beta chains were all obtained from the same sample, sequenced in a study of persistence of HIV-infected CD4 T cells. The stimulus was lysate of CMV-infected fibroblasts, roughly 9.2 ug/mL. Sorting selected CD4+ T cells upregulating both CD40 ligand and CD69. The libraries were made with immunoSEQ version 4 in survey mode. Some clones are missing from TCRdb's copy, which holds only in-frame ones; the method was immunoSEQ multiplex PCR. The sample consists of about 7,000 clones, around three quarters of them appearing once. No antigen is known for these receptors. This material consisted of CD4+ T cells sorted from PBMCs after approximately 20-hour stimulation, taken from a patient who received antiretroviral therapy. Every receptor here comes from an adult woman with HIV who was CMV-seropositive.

CDR3 in amino acids: CASSLTGASEQYF. In DNA, the CDR3 is TGCGCCAGCAGCTTAACAGGGGCCTCCGAGCAGTACTTC. The V call is TRBV5-1, the J call TRBJ2-7, with 7 bases matching TRBD1. Germline CDR1 SGHRS, CDR2 YFSETQ. The V gene end was trimmed by 2 bases and the J gene end by 6 bases; junction bases not matched to a gene: 5. The CDR3 spans 13 residues.

The CDR3 loop is CASQQQGSNQPQHF. The CDR3 DNA reads TGTGCCAGTCAACAACAGGGAAGCAATCAGCCCCAGCATTTT. J is TRBJ1-5 and V is TRBV19; D is possibly TRBD1 (6 bases). Germline CDR1 and CDR2: LNHDA and SQIVND (reference sequence). The CDR3 sequence is 14 residues long. V was shortened by 8 bases and J by 1 base, with 12 bases between the two germline ends.